These 11 T cell receptor beta chains came from one sample sequenced in a study of T-cell reconstitution after alpha-beta-depleted transplantation in children. The authors prepared the TCRbeta library with unique molecular identifiers. Using its own MiXCR run on the PCR reads, TCRdb lists one record per CDR3 protein. This table holds around 210,000 distinct CDR3 sequences, roughly 7.1% found once. The sample in question was PBMCs, obtained before TCRalphabeta/CD19-depleted stem cell transplant. The source is a boy younger than 10 with acute lymphoblastic leukemia, due to receive a stem cell transplant.

This clonotype was detected many times. The chain couples TRBV7-6 to TRBJ2-7; the D gene is possibly TRBD2 (6 bases). This CDR3 has 15 amino acids. In germline, CDR1 is SGHVS, CDR2 FNYEAQ. Trimming removed 0 bases at V and 5 bases at J, with 14 bases between. The CDR3 DNA reads as TGTGCCAGCAGCTTAGCGGCGGCTAGCGTAGACGAGCAGTACTTC. This codes for CASSLAAASVDEQYF.

This clonotype has more than one count but fewer than ten. The chain employs TRBV5-1 and TRBJ2-3, with 7 bases aligning to TRBD2. The V gene end was trimmed by 5 bases and the J gene end by 0 bases; junction bases not matched to a gene: 9. Germline V gives CDR1 SGHRS, CDR2 YFSETQ. The CDR3 loop spans 16 amino acids. The CDR3 spells CASRDLGRASTDTQYF. The CDR3 DNA is TGCGCCAGCAGGGATCTTGGGAGGGCCAGCACAGATACGCAGTATTTT.

In its sample, this clonotype was seen many times. The chain uses TRBV29-1 and TRBJ2-7; 8 bases agree with TRBD1. V lost 5 bases to trimming and J lost 2 bases; unmatched junction nucleotides: 2. Germline V gene sequence: CDR1 SQVTM, CDR2 ANQGSEA. The length of the CDR3 is 12 residues. The chain's CDR3 is CSVSGQAYEQYF. The CDR3 DNA follows: TGCAGCGTTTCGGGACAGGCCTACGAGCAGTACTTC.

In its sample, this clonotype was seen a few times. This chain's CDR3 is CASSYGSEQYF. The CDR3, as DNA: TGTGCCAGCAGTTACGGGAGCGAGCAGTACTTC. The J gene is TRBJ2-7, the V gene TRBV6-2 or TRBV6-3, with D possibly TRBD2 on 5 matching bases. V lost 2 bases and J lost 6, with 5 bases in between. Germline loops: CDR1 MNHEY, CDR2 SVGEGT. This CDR3 contains 11 residues.

This chain connects TRBV6-2 or TRBV6-3 to TRBJ2-3; 7 nucleotides line up with TRBD1. CDR1 is MNHEY and CDR2 is SVGEGT in the germline V gene. The CDR3 is made up of 20 amino acids. V was clipped by 7 bases and J by 3 bases; unmatched bases: 25. The CDR3 sequence is CASNSNLGTAEEIETDTQYF. The CDR3 region has the DNA TGTGCCAGCAACTCCAACCTCGGGACAGCCGAGGAGATTGAGACAGATACGCAGTATTTT.

This clonotype was found many times. The V call is TRBV7-2, the J call TRBJ2-1, with 9 bases aligning to TRBD2. The ends lost 2 bases at V and 5 bases at J; junction bases unmatched: 10. The CDR3 has 17 residues. Germline-derived CDR1 and CDR2 are SGHTA and FQGNSA. CDR3: CASSLTTKGLANNEQFF. CDR3 coding DNA: TGTGCCAGCAGCTTAACTACCAAGGGACTAGCCAACAATGAGCAGTTCTTC.

This rearrangement joins TRBV28 to TRBJ2-7; D is undetermined. CDR3 size: 14 residues. Germline V CDR1 and CDR2: MDHEN, SYDVKM. Deletions cut 4 bases from V and 5 bases from J, with 15 bases between. In DNA form, the CDR3 reads TGTGCCAGCAGTTACATTGGGGTACTCCACGAGCAGTACTTC. Its protein is CASSYIGVLHEQYF.

This clonotype has just a few counts. The J gene is TRBJ1-4, the V gene TRBV12-3 or TRBV12-4; D may be TRBD1 (5 bases). The CDR3 loop spans 18 amino acids. V was pared by 3 bases and J by 3 bases, with 20 bases between. The CDR3 nucleotides are TGTGCCAGCAGTTTTAGTTTCGGTTTTGGGGGGTCTAATGAAAAACTGTTTTTT. This gives the protein CASSFSFGFGGSNEKLFF.

This rearrangement joins TRBV7-2 to TRBJ1-1; no clear D gene. V was pared by 6 bases and J by 1 base, with 15 bases between. This CDR3 is 15 amino acids long. The germline gives CDR1 SGHTA, CDR2 FQGNSA. In DNA, the CDR3 is TGTGCCAGCAGACCCCCCACCAAAGCGAACACTGAAGCTTTCTTT. It codes for CASRPPTKANTEAFF.

This clonotype occurred many times. V gene TRBV4-2 combines with J gene TRBJ2-7; 9 nucleotides line up with TRBD2. The CDR3 extends over 16 amino acids. With V trimmed by 0 bases and J by 1 base, 4 bases remained unmatched. Germline-derived CDR1 and CDR2 are LGHNA and YNFKEQ. The CDR3 sequence is CASSQDRTSVSYEQYF. The CDR3 nucleotides are TGTGCCAGCAGCCAAGATCGGACTAGCGTTTCCTACGAGCAGTACTTC.

This clonotype was detected a few times. Germline and junction disagree at one end, which may indicate a read error. The CDR3 DNA reads as TGTACCAGCAGTTCCTCGGGACAGGGGACCTCTGGGGCCAACGTCCTGACTTTC. Its translation: CTSSSSGQGTSGANVLTF. The J gene is TRBJ2-6, the V gene TRBV12-3 or TRBV12-4; TRBD1 matches 10 bases. This CDR3 has 18 residues.